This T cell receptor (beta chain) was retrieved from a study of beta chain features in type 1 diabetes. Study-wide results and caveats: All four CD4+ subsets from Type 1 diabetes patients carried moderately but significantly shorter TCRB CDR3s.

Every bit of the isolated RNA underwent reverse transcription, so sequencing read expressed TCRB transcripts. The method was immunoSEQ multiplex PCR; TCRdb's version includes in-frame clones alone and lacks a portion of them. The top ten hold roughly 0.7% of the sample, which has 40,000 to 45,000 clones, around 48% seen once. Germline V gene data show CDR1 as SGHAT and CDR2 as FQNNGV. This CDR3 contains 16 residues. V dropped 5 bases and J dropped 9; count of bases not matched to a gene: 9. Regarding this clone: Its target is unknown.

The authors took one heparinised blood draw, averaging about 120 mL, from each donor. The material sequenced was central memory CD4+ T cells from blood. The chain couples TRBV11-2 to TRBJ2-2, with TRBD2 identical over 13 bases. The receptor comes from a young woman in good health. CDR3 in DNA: TGTGCCAGCAGCCCGAGGACTAGCGGGAGTCCCAGGGAGCTGTTTTTT. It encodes CASSPRTSGSPRELFF.